This T cell receptor (beta chain) was captured in a study of T-cell memory formation after mild COVID-19. CDR1 and CDR2 from the germline V gene are SGHNT and YYREEE (reference sequence). Trimming stripped 0 bases from V and 8 bases from J, with 14 bases between. There are 14 residues in the CDR3. Overall study results and limits: The SARS-CoV-2 specificity of second-wave clones reaching peak at day 37 remained unverified. Cross-reactive memory apparently joined, as some responding clones appeared in pre-infection memory. Contracting CD4+ clones lay largely in CM and EM, with CD8+ ones residing in EMRA.

This clonotype was detected a few times. Antigen unknown. cDNA libraries for TCR alpha and TCR beta, carrying sample barcodes and UMIs, came from 5'RACE with constant-segment primers. TCRdb analysed the 5' RACE reads with MiXCR anew, one entry per CDR3 protein. In the table there are about 270,000 distinct CDR3 sequences, approximately 15% of which are singletons. Specimen: PBMCs or a T cell subset sorted from them (not recorded which). The chain links TRBV5-4 to TRBJ1-1; a weak D match, TRBD1 (6 bases). This TCR came from a man between 18 and 35 years old who had mild COVID-19 (a few samples of this study predate the infection). Cell type and time point are not known. In DNA, the CDR3 is TGTGCCAGCAGCTTGGAGAGGGCCGGGACAGAAGCTTTCTTT. Translating gives CASSLERAGTEAFF.